A selection of T cell receptor beta chains follows, all from one sample in a study of human T cells and chemical hapten exposure. MiXCR was run by TCRdb on the RACE reads, yielding one entry per CDR3 protein. The sample contains about 65,000 distinct CDR3 sequences, around 6.3% of which appear only once. Sequenced input: whole blood. These receptors all stem from a female donor in good health. Some clones in this sample may be carry-over from other donors' samples. Each CDR3 is given with its conserved first and last residue. Part of the rows lack a size; the others show once, few, many or a class for expanded clones.

clone_size j_call v_call cdr3_aa
few TRBJ1-1 TRBV29-1 CSVGTSKAFF
many TRBJ2-7 TRBV5-1 CASSRDPYEQYF
many TRBJ2-5 TRBV5-5 CASSPMETQYF
many TRBJ2-6 TRBV10-3 CATPGRPEGANVLTF
few TRBJ2-3 TRBV2 CASMKTSGPTDTQYF
many TRBJ2-3 TRBV30 CAWSEGSSGRTDTQYF
many TRBJ2-1 TRBV12-3/TRBV12-4 CASARRDRDNEQFF
few TRBJ2-5 TRBV11-2 CASSLDISVQETQYF
- TRBJ2-3 TRBV30 CAWSVTADTQYF
few TRBJ1-1 TRBV18 CASSPSRGGGTEAFF
many TRBJ2-6 TRBV29-1 CSVEDWSAGPSGANVLTF
many TRBJ2-5 TRBV2 CASGGQQETQYF
- TRBJ1-5 TRBV6-6 CASSYRLRGLERGNQPQHF
few TRBJ2-1 TRBV12-3/TRBV12-4 CASILAQGGYNEQFF
- TRBJ1-4 TRBV29-1 CSVGQSNEKLFF
- TRBJ1-5 TRBV6-6 CASSYSPGQPQHF
many TRBJ1-5 TRBV20-1 CSAKDGKKISNQPQHF
many TRBJ1-3 TRBV7-8 CASSFSASGRNTIYF
many TRBJ2-7 TRBV20-1 CSARGDARSYEQYF
few TRBJ2-7 TRBV28 CASTQTGELELLSYEQYF
many TRBJ2-7 TRBV5-1 CASSLWGDTTEQYF
many TRBJ1-2 TRBV15 CATSRDRGTALRDYGYTF
many TRBJ2-1 TRBV20-1 CSAPGLAVMGDNEQFF
- TRBJ2-3 TRBV12-3/TRBV12-4 CASSLTGTSADTQYF
- TRBJ1-5 TRBV20-1 CSARATGEVLRQPQHF
many TRBJ1-1 TRBV7-2 CASTPIEDIQEAFF